This T cell receptor (beta chain) was identified in a study of blood T cells in healthy people across ages (dated by TCRdb to between 2015 and 2016). In the study overall: In model experiments, roughly one uniquely barcoded TCR beta cDNA molecule per two T cells was captured by template switching. The study measured age-related changes in TCR beta repertoire diversity using deep sequencing normalized with unique cDNA molecular identifiers. The donors were split into four age groups: young (average roughly 15 years), middle-aged (about 40), aged (approximately 60) and long-lived (roughly 77). To avoid experimental bias, donors of different ages were randomly spread across the sequencing lanes. For two donors (one aged 18 to 30 and one aged 80 or older), the study analyzed two additional independent replicas of 1 million unique cDNA reads from the same blood draw.

The method behind the library was 5' RACE. The sequencer listed for this sample is Illumina HiSeq 2500. The second PCR ran for roughly 6 to 11 cycles and used a J-beta primer mix along with a sample-barcoded 5' primer. A unique molecular identifier was introduced onto each TCR beta cDNA molecule by a template-switch 5' adaptor carrying 12 random nucleotides. At least 2.5 million CDR3-containing paired-end reads were obtained from each sample. All of the RNA was converted into first-strand cDNA using the Mint cDNA synthesis kit, with a TRBC-specific oligonucleotide serving as the primer. All cDNA was treated with uracil-DNA glycosylase and then went through a first 18-cycle PCR with the universal primers M1SS and BC2_uni_R. The paper's processing steps were these. Each sample was normalized by randomly selecting 1 million high-quality reads, each carrying a distinct molecular identifier. Instead of being binned into consensus sequences, reads with shared molecular identifiers were discarded. MiTCR, set to a Q25 quality threshold and the strictest error-elimination algorithm, was used for CDR3 identification, clonotype clustering and error correction. A nonparametric unseen species model using Euler transformation provided a lower-bound estimate of total TCR beta diversity. TCRdb ran its own pipeline on the public reads, namely fastp trimming at Q25 and MiXCR clone calling, and kept in-frame beta chains. Identical CDR3 protein sequences are pooled into one entry, listed with their most common genes and DNA. TCRdb's processing, not the authors', yielded these V and J calls. The sample table contains 1.5 million to 2 million distinct CDR3 sequences; only one count was recorded for roughly 27% of them. Roughly 8% of the sample lies in the top ten.

Comments on this clonotype: Its antigen is still unknown. No clone much larger than this one lies a single base away; base qualities are absent.

The full study reports these points: The CMV infection status of donors was not known, potentially confounding age-related changes in expanded clonotypes. Compared with the aged group, more naive CD4+ T cells, fewer expanded clones and increased TCR diversity were shown by the long-lived group, suggesting age selection. Estimates of total diversity based on one million sequenced T cells were regarded as lower bounds and as underestimates. Bulk unsorted PBMC profiling prevented conclusive comparison of naive and antigen-experienced compartments. Observed TCR beta diversity per million T cells fell roughly linearly with age, and a significant reduction was already apparent by age roughly 40. The percentage of naive T cells measured by flow cytometry correlated strongly with observed TCR beta diversity.

The approximately 41 donors, aged roughly 6 to 95 years, were systemically healthy Caucasian individuals from Russia. Around 9.7 milliliters of peripheral blood were collected from each donor into EDTA-treated Vacutainer tubes. Ficoll-Paque density-gradient centrifugation was used to isolate PBMCs, with at least 7 million obtained per sample. Total RNA was extracted from PBMCs with Trizol reagent, with at least 6 micrograms obtained per sample. The percentages of naive CD45RAhigh/CD27high T cells were determined by flow cytometry on a PBMC aliquot from every donor. The clonotype originates from a young woman in good health. Source material: blood.

The base sequence is TGTGCCAGCAGTTACGGTAGTCCGGAGCAGTTCTTC. It codes for CASSYGSPEQFF. This receptor chain uses TRBV6-2 or TRBV6-3 and TRBJ2-1, with no reliable assignment of the D segment. V is reduced by 2 bases and J by 10 bases, leaving a spacing of 9 bases between them. CDR1 MNHEY and CDR2 SVGEGT were looked up in the germline V gene. The CDR3 measures 12 amino acids from cysteine to phenylalanine. Kept here is only the CDR3 DNA, which spans 36 bases and is read in frame from base 1.